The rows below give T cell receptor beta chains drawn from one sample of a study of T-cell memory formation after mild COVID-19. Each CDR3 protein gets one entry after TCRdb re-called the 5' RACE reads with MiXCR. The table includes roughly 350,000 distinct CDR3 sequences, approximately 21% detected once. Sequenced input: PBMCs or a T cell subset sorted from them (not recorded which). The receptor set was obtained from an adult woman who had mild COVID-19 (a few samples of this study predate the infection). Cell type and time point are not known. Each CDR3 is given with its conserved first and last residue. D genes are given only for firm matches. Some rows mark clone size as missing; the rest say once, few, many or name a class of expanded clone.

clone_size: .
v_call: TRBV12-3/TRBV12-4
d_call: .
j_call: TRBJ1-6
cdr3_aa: CASSNFGALNSPLHF
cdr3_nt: TGTGCCAGCAGTAACTTCGGGGCCCTCAATTCACCCCTCCACTTT

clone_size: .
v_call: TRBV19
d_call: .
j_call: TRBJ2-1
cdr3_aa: CASSIRRDHSQFF
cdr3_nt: TGTGCCAGTAGTATAAGGAGGGACCATTCTCAGTTCTTC

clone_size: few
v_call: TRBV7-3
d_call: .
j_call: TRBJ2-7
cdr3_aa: CASSIRDGVQYF
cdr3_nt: TGTGCCAGCAGCATCCGGGACGGCGTACAGTACTTC

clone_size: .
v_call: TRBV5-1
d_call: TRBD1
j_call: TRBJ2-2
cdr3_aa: CASSFARQGATNTGELFF
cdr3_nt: TGCGCCAGCAGCTTCGCCCGACAGGGGGCTACGAACACCGGGGAGCTGTTTTTT

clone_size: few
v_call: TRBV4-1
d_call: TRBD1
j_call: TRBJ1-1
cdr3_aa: CASRDNRGSTEAFF
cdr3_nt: TGCGCCAGCAGGGACAACAGGGGAAGCACTGAAGCTTTCTTT

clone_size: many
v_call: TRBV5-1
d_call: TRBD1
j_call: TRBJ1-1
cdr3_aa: CASSWTGENTEAFF
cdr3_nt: TGCGCCAGCAGCTGGACAGGGGAGAACACTGAAGCTTTCTTT

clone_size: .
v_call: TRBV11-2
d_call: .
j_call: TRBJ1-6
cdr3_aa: CASSLDGPHNSPLHF
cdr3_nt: TGTGCCAGCAGCTTAGATGGGCCCCATAATTCACCCCTCCACTTT

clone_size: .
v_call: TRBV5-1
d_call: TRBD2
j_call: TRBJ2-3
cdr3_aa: CASSLVGLARGVGSDTQYF
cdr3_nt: TGCGCCAGCAGCTTGGTGGGACTAGCGCGGGGGGTCGGGTCAGATACGCAGTATTTT

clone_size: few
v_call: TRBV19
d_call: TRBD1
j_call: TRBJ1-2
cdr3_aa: CASSTGEYGYTF
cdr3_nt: TGTGCCAGTTCGACAGGGGAATATGGCTACACCTTC

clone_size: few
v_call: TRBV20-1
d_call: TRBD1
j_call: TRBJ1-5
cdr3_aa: CSARGTGSPRVPQHF
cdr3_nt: TGCAGTGCTAGAGGGACAGGGAGCCCCAGGGTACCCCAGCATTTT

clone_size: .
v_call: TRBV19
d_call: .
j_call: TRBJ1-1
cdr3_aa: CASRFPGVGAFF
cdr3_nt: TGTGCCAGTAGATTTCCCGGGGTAGGGGCTTTCTTT

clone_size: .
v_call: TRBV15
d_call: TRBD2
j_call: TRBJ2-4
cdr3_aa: CATSRDSRAAGGDIQYF
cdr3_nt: TGTGCCACCAGCAGAGATTCCAGGGCGGCTGGGGGGGACATTCAGTACTTC

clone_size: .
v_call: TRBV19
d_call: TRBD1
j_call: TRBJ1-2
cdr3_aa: CASVTMGQRGEGYTF
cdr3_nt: TGTGCCAGCGTGACCATGGGACAGAGGGGCGAAGGCTACACCTTC

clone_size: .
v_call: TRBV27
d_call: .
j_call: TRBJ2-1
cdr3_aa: CASTGGPGLNNEQFF
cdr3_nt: TGTGCCAGCACTGGGGGGCCGGGCCTAAACAATGAGCAGTTCTTC

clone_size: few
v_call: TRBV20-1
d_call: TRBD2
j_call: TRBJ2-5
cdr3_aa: CSAAGLARETQYF
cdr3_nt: TGCAGTGCTGCGGGACTAGCACGGGAGACCCAGTACTTC

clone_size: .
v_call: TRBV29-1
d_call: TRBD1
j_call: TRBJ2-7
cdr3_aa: CSVLQGFNEQYF
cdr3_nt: TGCAGCGTGTTACAGGGGTTCAACGAGCAGTACTTC

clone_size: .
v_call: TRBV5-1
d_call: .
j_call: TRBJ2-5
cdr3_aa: CASRRTPWPLETQYF
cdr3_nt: TGCGCCAGCAGACGTACCCCGTGGCCCCTGGAGACCCAGTACTTC

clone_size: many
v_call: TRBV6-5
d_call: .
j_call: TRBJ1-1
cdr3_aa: CASRGRDREAEAFF
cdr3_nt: TGTGCCAGCAGGGGAAGGGATCGGGAGGCTGAAGCTTTCTTT

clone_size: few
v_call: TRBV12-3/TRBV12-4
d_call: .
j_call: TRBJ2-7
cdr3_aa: CASTQTGTPYEQYF
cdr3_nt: TGTGCCAGCACGCAGACGGGTACCCCCTACGAGCAGTACTTC

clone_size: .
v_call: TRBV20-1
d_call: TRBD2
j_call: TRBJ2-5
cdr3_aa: CSAYRSGEPETQYF
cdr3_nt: TGCAGTGCTTATCGTAGCGGGGAGCCAGAGACCCAGTACTTC

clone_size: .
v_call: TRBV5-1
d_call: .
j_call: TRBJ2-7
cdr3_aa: CASSLDREIREQYF
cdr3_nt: TGCGCCAGCAGCTTGGACAGGGAGATTCGCGAGCAGTACTTC

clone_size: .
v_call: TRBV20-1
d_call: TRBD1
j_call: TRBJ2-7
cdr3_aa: CSATTGGYEQYF
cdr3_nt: TGCAGTGCAACGACAGGGGGCTACGAGCAGTACTTC

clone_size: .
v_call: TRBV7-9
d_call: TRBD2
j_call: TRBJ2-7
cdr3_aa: CASSPLGPTSGRFNEQYF
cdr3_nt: TGTGCCAGCAGCCCCCTTGGACCGACTAGCGGGAGATTCAACGAGCAGTACTTC

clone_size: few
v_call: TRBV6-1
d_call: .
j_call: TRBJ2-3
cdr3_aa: CASSPRTTFHGAQYF
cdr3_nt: TGTGCCAGCAGTCCTCGGACGACTTTTCATGGGGCGCAGTATTTT

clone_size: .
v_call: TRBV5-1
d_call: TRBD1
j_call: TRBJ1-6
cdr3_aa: CASSGTGDSSYNSPLHF
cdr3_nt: TGCGCCAGCTCCGGGACAGGAGACAGCTCCTATAATTCACCCCTCCACTTT

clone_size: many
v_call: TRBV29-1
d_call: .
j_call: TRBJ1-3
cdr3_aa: CSVEDLRGGPSGNTIYF
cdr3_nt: TGCAGCGTTGAAGATCTTCGGGGGGGACCCTCTGGAAACACCATATATTTT

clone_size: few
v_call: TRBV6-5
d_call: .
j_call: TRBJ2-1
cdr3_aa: CASRGSYNEQFF
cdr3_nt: TGTGCCAGCAGGGGGTCCTACAATGAGCAGTTCTTC

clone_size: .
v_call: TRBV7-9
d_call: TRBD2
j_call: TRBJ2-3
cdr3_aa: CASSALGAGGPSHPTDTQYF
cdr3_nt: TGTGCCAGCAGCGCCCTGGGAGCGGGAGGGCCATCCCACCCCACAGATACGCAGTATTTT

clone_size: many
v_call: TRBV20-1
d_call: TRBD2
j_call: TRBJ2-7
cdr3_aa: CSAKTLRGRLSEQYF
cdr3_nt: TGCAGTGCTAAGACCCTGCGCGGGAGGTTAAGCGAGCAGTACTTC

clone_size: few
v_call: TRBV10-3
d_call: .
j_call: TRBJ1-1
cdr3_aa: CAITRSTGNTEAFF
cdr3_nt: TGTGCCATCACACGAAGCACAGGGAACACTGAAGCTTTCTTT

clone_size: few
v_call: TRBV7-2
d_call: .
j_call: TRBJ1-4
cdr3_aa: CASSLGSQGRHEKLFF
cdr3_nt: TGTGCCAGCAGCTTAGGGTCACAGGGACGACATGAAAAACTGTTTTTT

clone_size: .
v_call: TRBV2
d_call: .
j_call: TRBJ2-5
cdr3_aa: CASRADGQETQYF
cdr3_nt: TGTGCCAGCAGAGCAGACGGACAAGAGACCCAGTACTTC

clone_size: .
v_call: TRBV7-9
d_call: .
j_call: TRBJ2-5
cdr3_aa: CASSFPRGQETQYF
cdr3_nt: TGTGCCAGCAGCTTCCCGAGGGGACAAGAGACCCAGTACTTC

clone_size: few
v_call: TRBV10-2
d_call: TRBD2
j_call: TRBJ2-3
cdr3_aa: CASRSGGISTDTQYF
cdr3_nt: TGCGCCAGCAGGAGCGGGGGGATTAGCACAGATACGCAGTATTTT

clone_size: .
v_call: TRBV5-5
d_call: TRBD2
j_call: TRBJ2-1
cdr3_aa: CASFSAGDNSYNEQFF
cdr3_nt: TGTGCCAGCTTTTCAGCGGGGGATAACTCCTACAATGAGCAGTTCTTC

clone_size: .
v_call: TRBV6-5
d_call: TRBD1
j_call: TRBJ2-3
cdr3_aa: CASSETGLEPTDTQYF
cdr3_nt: TGTGCCAGCAGCGAGACAGGGTTAGAGCCGACAGATACGCAGTATTTT

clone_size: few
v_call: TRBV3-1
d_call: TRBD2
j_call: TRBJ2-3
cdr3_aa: CASSSYSGGRTDTQYF
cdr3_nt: TGTGCCAGCAGCTCCTATAGCGGGGGGCGCACAGATACGCAGTATTTT

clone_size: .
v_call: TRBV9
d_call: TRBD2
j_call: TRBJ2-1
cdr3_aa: CASSVGAGDPYEQFF
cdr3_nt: TGTGCCAGCAGCGTAGGGGCGGGAGACCCCTATGAGCAGTTCTTC

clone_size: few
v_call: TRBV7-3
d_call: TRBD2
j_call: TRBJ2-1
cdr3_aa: CASSATSGGFSYNEQFF
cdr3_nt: TGTGCCAGCAGCGCTACTAGCGGGGGGTTCTCCTACAATGAGCAGTTCTTC

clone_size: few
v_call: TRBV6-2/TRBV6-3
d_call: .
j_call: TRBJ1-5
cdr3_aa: CASSFRTNQPQHF
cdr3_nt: TGTGCCAGCAGTTTCCGCACCAATCAGCCCCAGCATTTT

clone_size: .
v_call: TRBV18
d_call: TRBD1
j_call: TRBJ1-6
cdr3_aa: CASSSGTGGTNSPLHF
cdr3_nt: TGTGCCAGCTCATCCGGGACAGGGGGCACGAATTCACCCCTCCACTTT

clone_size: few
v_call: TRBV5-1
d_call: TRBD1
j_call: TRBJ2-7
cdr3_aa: CASRADRDLTYEQYF
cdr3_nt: TGCGCCAGCAGGGCGGACAGGGACTTGACCTACGAGCAGTACTTC

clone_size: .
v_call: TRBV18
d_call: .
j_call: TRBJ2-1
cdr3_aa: CASSVGFSYNEQFF
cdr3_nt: TGTGCCAGCTCTGTCGGCTTCTCCTACAATGAGCAGTTCTTC

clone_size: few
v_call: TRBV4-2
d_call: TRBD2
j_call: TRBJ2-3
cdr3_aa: CASSQSSGRATDTQYF
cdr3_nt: TGTGCCAGCAGCCAAAGCAGCGGGAGGGCTACAGATACGCAGTATTTT

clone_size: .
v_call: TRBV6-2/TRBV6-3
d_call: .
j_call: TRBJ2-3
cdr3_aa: CASSYSEEPTDTQYF
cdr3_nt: TGTGCCAGCAGTTACTCGGAGGAGCCCACAGATACGCAGTATTTT

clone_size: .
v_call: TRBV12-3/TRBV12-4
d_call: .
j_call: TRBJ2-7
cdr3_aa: CASSPADGYEQYF
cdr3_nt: TGTGCCAGCAGTCCCGCCGACGGCTACGAGCAGTACTTC

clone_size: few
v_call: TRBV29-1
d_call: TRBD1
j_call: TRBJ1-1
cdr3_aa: CSDPVRTGRTNTEAFF
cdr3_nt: TGCAGCGACCCTGTACGGACAGGGAGGACGAACACTGAAGCTTTCTTT

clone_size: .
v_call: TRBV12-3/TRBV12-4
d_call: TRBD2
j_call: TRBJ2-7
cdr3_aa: CASSFSRLTGGSYEQYF
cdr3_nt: TGTGCCAGCAGTTTTTCCAGGTTGACGGGAGGGTCCTACGAGCAGTACTTC

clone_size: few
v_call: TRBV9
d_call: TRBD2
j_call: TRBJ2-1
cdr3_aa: CASSETLAARGVYNEQFF
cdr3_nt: TGTGCCAGCAGCGAGACCCTAGCGGCGAGAGGGGTTTACAATGAGCAGTTCTTC

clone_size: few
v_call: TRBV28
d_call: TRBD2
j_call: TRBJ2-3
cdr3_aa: CASSPPASGGTDTQYF
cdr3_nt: TGTGCCAGCAGTCCCCCCGCTAGCGGGGGGACAGATACGCAGTATTTT

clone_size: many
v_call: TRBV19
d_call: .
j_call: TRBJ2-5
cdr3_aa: CASSIGDASTETQYF
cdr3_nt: TGTGCCAGTAGTATCGGGGATGCGTCGACGGAGACCCAGTACTTC

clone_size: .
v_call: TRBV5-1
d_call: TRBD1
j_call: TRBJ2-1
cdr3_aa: CASSSRTGGNEQFF
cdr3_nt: TGCGCCAGCAGCTCCCGGACAGGGGGTAATGAGCAGTTCTTC

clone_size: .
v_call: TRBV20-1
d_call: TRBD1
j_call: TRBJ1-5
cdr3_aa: CSAIGTGGNIGNQPQHF
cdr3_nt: TGCAGTGCTATCGGGACAGGGGGTAACATCGGTAATCAGCCCCAGCATTTT

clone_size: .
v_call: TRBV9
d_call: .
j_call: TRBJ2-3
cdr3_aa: CASSVRGEGTDTQYF
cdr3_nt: TGTGCCAGCAGCGTCCGGGGTGAAGGCACAGATACGCAGTATTTT

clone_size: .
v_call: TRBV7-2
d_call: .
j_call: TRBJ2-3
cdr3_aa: CASSRRTVRSTDTQYF
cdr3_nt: TGTGCCAGCAGCAGAAGGACAGTACGGAGCACAGATACGCAGTATTTT